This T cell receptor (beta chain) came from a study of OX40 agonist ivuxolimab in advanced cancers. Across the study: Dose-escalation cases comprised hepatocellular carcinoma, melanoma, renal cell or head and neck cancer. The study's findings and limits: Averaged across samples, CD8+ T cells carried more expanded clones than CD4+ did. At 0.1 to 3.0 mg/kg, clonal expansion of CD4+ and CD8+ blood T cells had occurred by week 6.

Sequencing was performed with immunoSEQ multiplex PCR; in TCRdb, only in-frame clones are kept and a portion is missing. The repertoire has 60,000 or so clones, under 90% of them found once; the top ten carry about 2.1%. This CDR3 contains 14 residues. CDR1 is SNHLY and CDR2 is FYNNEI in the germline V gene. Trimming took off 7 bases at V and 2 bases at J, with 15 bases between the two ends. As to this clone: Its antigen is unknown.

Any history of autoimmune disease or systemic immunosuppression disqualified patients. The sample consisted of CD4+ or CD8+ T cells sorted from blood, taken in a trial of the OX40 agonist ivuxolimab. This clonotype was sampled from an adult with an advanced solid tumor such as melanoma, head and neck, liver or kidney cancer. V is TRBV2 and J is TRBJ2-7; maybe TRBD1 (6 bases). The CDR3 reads CASKVTGTTYEQYF. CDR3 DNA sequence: TGTGCCAGCAAAGTAACCGGGACAACCTACGAGCAGTACTTC.